Listed here are 10 T cell receptor beta chains from one sample, sequenced in a study of T cell changes during pregnancy in multiple sclerosis. Sequencing used immunoSEQ multiplex PCR; TCRdb keeps in-frame clones, though not all of them. The sample contains under 70,000 clones, 85% to 95% of which appear only once. This specimen was CD4+ T cells from peripheral blood mononuclear cells, taken after pregnancy. All receptors come from a female donor with multiple sclerosis, enrolled in a pregnancy study.

For the CDR3, the DNA is TGTGCCAGCAGTCTCACAGGGGGGGACACTGAAGCTTTCTTT. This codes for CASSLTGGDTEAFF. The genes are TRBV2 and TRBJ1-1; the match to TRBD1 covers 8 bases. This CDR3 comprises 14 residues. From germline, CDR1 is SNHLY and CDR2 FYNNEI. V lost 5 bases and J lost 3; bases outside the gene matches: 5.

The chain carries TRBV15 and TRBJ2-3; D gene unclear. The V end lost 1 base, the J end lost 0 bases, and 11 bases lay between the germline ends. Germline V gives CDR1 LNHNV, CDR2 YYDKDF (reference sequence). The CDR3 is 16 residues long. As DNA, the CDR3 is TGTGCCACCAGCAGAGGTGTAGTTTCTAGCACAGATACGCAGTATTTT. Protein sequence: CATSRGVVSSTDTQYF.

This chain joins TRBV15 and TRBJ1-6; D gene ambiguous. Germline-derived CDR1 and CDR2 are LNHNV and YYDKDF (reference sequence). Deletions cut 1 base from V and 5 bases from J, with 12 bases between. The CDR3 is 16 amino acids. CDR3: CATSRVGRTHNSPLHF. CDR3 bases: TGTGCCACCAGCAGAGTCGGGAGGACTCATAATTCACCCCTCCACTTT.

This clone was observed a single time. V gene TRBV7-2 combines with J gene TRBJ2-7, with 7 nucleotides matching TRBD2. CDR1 is SGHTA and CDR2 is FQGNSA in the germline V gene. Germline trimming cut 1 base from V and 2 bases from J; bases unmatched to any gene: 5. The CDR3 consists of 15 residues. The CDR3 DNA follows: TGTGCCAGCAGCTTAGACGGGGGGATGGCCTACGAGCAGTACTTC. Translation: CASSLDGGMAYEQYF.

V gene TRBV28 combines with J gene TRBJ1-2; unclear D gene. This CDR3 has 13 residues. Looked up from germline, CDR1 is MDHEN and CDR2 is SYDVKM. V dropped 1 base and J dropped 6 bases, with 9 bases sitting between them. The CDR3 sequence is CASSLSWLDGYTF. The CDR3 DNA reads as TGTGCCAGCAGTTTATCATGGCTAGATGGCTACACCTTC.

The V call is TRBV5-1, the J call TRBJ1-6, with TRBD1 identical over 8 bases. V lost 2 bases and J lost 9; bases outside the gene matches: 4. The CDR3 contains 14 residues. Germline loops: CDR1 SGHRS, CDR2 YFSETQ. This CDR3 reads CASSLDGTGSPLHF. The CDR3, as DNA: TGCGCCAGCAGCTTAGACGGGACAGGTTCACCCCTCCACTTT.

The chain has TRBV5-4 and TRBJ2-2; 10 bases align to TRBD2. From germline, CDR1 is SGHNT and CDR2 YYREEE (reference sequence). The CDR3 is made up of 18 amino acids. V lost 4 bases, J lost 1 base, and 10 bases stayed unmatched. CDR3 loop: CASSPEVGLAVNTGELFF. The DNA for the CDR3 is TGTGCCAGCAGCCCCGAAGTTGGACTAGCGGTGAACACCGGGGAGCTGTTTTTT.

The gene calls are TRBV5-1 and TRBJ2-5, with TRBD2 matching over 8 bases. V dropped 3 bases and J dropped 5; count of bases not matched to a gene: 6. The CDR3 runs 14 residues. The germline gives CDR1 SGHRS, CDR2 YFSETQ. The CDR3 nucleotides read TGCGCCAGCAGCTCCACGGGAGGGCCTGAGACCCAGTACTTC. As protein: CASSSTGGPETQYF.

The chain has TRBV11-2 and TRBJ2-1, with 7 bases matching TRBD1. Germline V gene lookup returns CDR1 SGHAT and CDR2 FQNNGV. The V segment lost 0 bases and the J segment 14 bases; nucleotides outside the gene matches: 7. This CDR3 is built from 13 residues. As DNA, the CDR3 is TGTGCCAGCAGCTTAGATCGAACAGGGGTAAAGTTCTTC. Its protein is CASSLDRTGVKFF.

This rearrangement joins TRBV9 to TRBJ2-1; 9 nucleotides match TRBD2. The CDR3 is made up of 15 amino acids. Germline V CDR1 and CDR2: SGDLS, YYNGEE. The J segment lost 9 bases and the V segment lost 3 bases, leaving 10 bases of the junction unmatched. CDR3 in DNA: TGTGCCAGCAGCGCCTCTAGCGGGACCTGGGTTGAGCAGTTCTTC. Amino acids: CASSASSGTWVEQFF.